A single TCR beta chain is shown here with its context. This table comes from immunoSEQ multiplex PCR, and its TCRdb copy is limited to in-frame clones, with some not included. The table shows tens of thousands of clones, with roughly nine tenths occurring only once. The data are from a study of OX40 agonist ivuxolimab in advanced cancers. Autoimmune disease history or systemic immunosuppression meant exclusion. Germline V gene lookup returns CDR1 KGHSH and CDR2 LQKENI. This CDR3 is 13 amino acids long. The junction had 10 bases not matched to a gene; V was cut back by 9 bases and J by 6 bases. The clonotype was recovered from an adult with an advanced solid tumor such as melanoma, head and neck, liver or kidney cancer. This chain joins TRBV18 and TRBJ2-7, with TRBD1 matching 8 bases. The sample was CD4+ or CD8+ T cells sorted from blood, taken in a trial of the OX40 agonist ivuxolimab. As DNA, the CDR3 is TGTGCCAGTCTCGACAGGGGCGGCAGCGAGCAGTACTTC. Its translation: CASLDRGGSEQYF.